This is a list of T cell receptor beta chains from one sample in a study of blood T cells in healthy people across ages. TCRdb fed the 5' RACE reads into MiXCR, producing one record per CDR3 protein. The sample holds about 650,000 distinct CDR3 sequences, about 30% seen once. The sample consisted of blood. Every receptor here comes from a woman aged 80 or over in good health. CDR3s include the opening cysteine and the closing phenylalanine or tryptophan. The D gene is left open where the match is weak. Size tells how often a clone was seen (once, few, many) or the class of an expanded clone, and some rows leave it out.

j_gene: TRBJ1-5
abundance: many
d_gene: NA
v_gene: TRBV6-1
CDR3nt: TGTGCCAGCACCCCGGGGAGTTATAGCAATCAGCCCCAGCATTTT
CDR3aa: CASTPGSYSNQPQHF

j_gene: TRBJ2-5
abundance: many
d_gene: TRBD1
v_gene: TRBV7-8
CDR3nt: TGTGCCAGCAGCCCAACAGGGGTCCAAGAGACCCAGTACTTC
CDR3aa: CASSPTGVQETQYF

j_gene: TRBJ2-5
abundance: many
d_gene: NA
v_gene: TRBV5-1
CDR3nt: TGCGCCAGCGGCGGAGGAGGGAACGGGGAGACCCAGTACTTC
CDR3aa: CASGGGGNGETQYF

j_gene: TRBJ1-5
abundance: few
d_gene: TRBD1
v_gene: TRBV28
CDR3nt: TGTGCCAGCAGACCTGCAAGGGGGCTGGGTCAGCCCCAGCATTTT
CDR3aa: CASRPARGLGQPQHF

j_gene: TRBJ2-7
abundance: many
d_gene: NA
v_gene: TRBV3-1
CDR3nt: TGTGCCAGCAGCCAAGGGGGAGAGCAGTACTTC
CDR3aa: CASSQGGEQYF

j_gene: TRBJ1-1
abundance: NA
d_gene: NA
v_gene: TRBV3-1
CDR3nt: TGTGCCAGCAGCCACTCCGGGGGCAAGGGGCAAGCTTTCTTT
CDR3aa: CASSHSGGKGQAFF

j_gene: TRBJ2-3
abundance: many
d_gene: NA
v_gene: TRBV7-2
CDR3nt: TGTGCCAGCAGCTTAGCGGGCCGGTCGCTCGGCACAGATACGCAGTATTTT
CDR3aa: CASSLAGRSLGTDTQYF

j_gene: TRBJ2-3
abundance: once
d_gene: NA
v_gene: TRBV11-2
CDR3nt: TGTGCCGGCAGCTTTACTCCGGGGGAGACAGATACGCAGTATTTT
CDR3aa: CAGSFTPGETDTQYF

j_gene: TRBJ2-7
abundance: many
d_gene: TRBD1
v_gene: TRBV29-1
CDR3nt: TGCAGCGTAGGACAGGGATATGGCTACGAGCAGTACTTC
CDR3aa: CSVGQGYGYEQYF

j_gene: TRBJ2-3
abundance: many
d_gene: NA
v_gene: TRBV11-2
CDR3nt: TGTGCCAGCAGCTCCCAGGGCATAAGCACAGATACGCAGTATTTT
CDR3aa: CASSSQGISTDTQYF

j_gene: TRBJ2-7
abundance: few
d_gene: NA
v_gene: TRBV18
CDR3nt: TGTACCAGCTCACCGGCCCTAAGCTCCTACGAGCAGTACTTC
CDR3aa: CTSSPALSSYEQYF

j_gene: TRBJ2-2
abundance: NA
d_gene: TRBD2
v_gene: TRBV18
CDR3nt: TGTGCCAGCTCACGTACTAGCGGGGGCCAGAACACCGGGGAGCTGTTTTTT
CDR3aa: CASSRTSGGQNTGELFF

j_gene: TRBJ1-2
abundance: NA
d_gene: NA
v_gene: TRBV5-1
CDR3nt: TGCGCCAGCAGCTCGACAGGCACGTATGGCTACACCTTC
CDR3aa: CASSSTGTYGYTF

j_gene: TRBJ2-5
abundance: many
d_gene: NA
v_gene: TRBV20-1
CDR3nt: TGCAGTGCTATCGGGTCGCAAGAGACCCAGTACTTC
CDR3aa: CSAIGSQETQYF

j_gene: TRBJ2-7
abundance: NA
d_gene: TRBD2
v_gene: TRBV29-1
CDR3nt: TGCAGCGTTGAGGGGAAGGGAGCGGGAGTCCCCTACGAGCAGTACTTC
CDR3aa: CSVEGKGAGVPYEQYF

j_gene: TRBJ2-3
abundance: many
d_gene: TRBD2
v_gene: TRBV27
CDR3nt: TGTGCCAGCAGTTATAGCGGGACTGCCGGAGATACGCAGTATTTT
CDR3aa: CASSYSGTAGDTQYF

j_gene: TRBJ1-5
abundance: many
d_gene: NA
v_gene: TRBV21-1
CDR3nt: TGTGCCAGCAGCAAACGGGCAGTTTATAGCAATCAGCCCCAGCATTTT
CDR3aa: CASSKRAVYSNQPQHF

j_gene: TRBJ2-7
abundance: NA
d_gene: NA
v_gene: TRBV30
CDR3nt: TGTGCCTGGAGTGCCCAGTCTCGGAACGAGCAGTACTTC
CDR3aa: CAWSAQSRNEQYF

j_gene: TRBJ1-4
abundance: many
d_gene: NA
v_gene: TRBV10-3
CDR3nt: TGTGCCATCAGGTCGGACAGCAGCGGTGAAAAACTGTTTTTT
CDR3aa: CAIRSDSSGEKLFF

j_gene: TRBJ1-2
abundance: many
d_gene: NA
v_gene: TRBV28
CDR3nt: NA
CDR3aa: CASSSSTNYGYTF

j_gene: TRBJ1-5
abundance: NA
d_gene: NA
v_gene: TRBV6-1
CDR3nt: TGTGCCAGCAGTGAAGTCGGCAGGCAGGAGCCCCAGCATTTT
CDR3aa: CASSEVGRQEPQHF

j_gene: TRBJ2-4
abundance: NA
d_gene: NA
v_gene: TRBV6-5
CDR3nt: TGTGCCAGCAAGGATGGGAACATTCAGTACTTC
CDR3aa: CASKDGNIQYF

j_gene: TRBJ2-3
abundance: NA
d_gene: NA
v_gene: TRBV10-3
CDR3nt: TGTGCCATCAGTGTCTGGGCTACCAAGAGCACAGATACGCAGTATTTT
CDR3aa: CAISVWATKSTDTQYF

j_gene: TRBJ2-1
abundance: many
d_gene: TRBD1
v_gene: TRBV19
CDR3nt: TGTGCGACGACAGGGGGCTATAATGAGCAGTTCTTC
CDR3aa: CATTGGYNEQFF

j_gene: TRBJ2-1
abundance: few
d_gene: TRBD2
v_gene: TRBV18
CDR3nt: TGTGCCAGCTCACCATCGGTAGCGGGGATCGCTTACAATGGGCAGTTCTTC
CDR3aa: CASSPSVAGIAYNGQFF

j_gene: TRBJ2-3
abundance: few
d_gene: NA
v_gene: TRBV5-1
CDR3nt: TGCGCCAGCAGCTTGGTGGCGAGTAGCACAGATACGCAGTATTTT
CDR3aa: CASSLVASSTDTQYF

j_gene: TRBJ2-7
abundance: many
d_gene: NA
v_gene: TRBV7-6
CDR3nt: TGTGCCAGCAGCTTACGGTACAGGGGGGGGGAGCAGTACTTC
CDR3aa: CASSLRYRGGEQYF

j_gene: TRBJ2-1
abundance: many
d_gene: TRBD1
v_gene: TRBV7-3
CDR3nt: TGTGCCAGCAGCTCGGACAGGGACTATGAGCAGTTCTTC
CDR3aa: CASSSDRDYEQFF

j_gene: TRBJ1-2
abundance: many
d_gene: TRBD1
v_gene: TRBV29-1
CDR3nt: TGCAGCGTTCAGGGGGCGGATGGCTACACCTTC
CDR3aa: CSVQGADGYTF

j_gene: TRBJ1-2
abundance: NA
d_gene: NA
v_gene: TRBV12-3/TRBV12-4
CDR3nt: TGTGCCAGCAGAACTGCAGGGGCCCGCTATGGCTACACCTTC
CDR3aa: CASRTAGARYGYTF

j_gene: TRBJ2-3
abundance: once
d_gene: NA
v_gene: TRBV6-5
CDR3nt: TGTGCCAGCAGTCGCAACAGACCAAACACAGATACGCAGTATTTT
CDR3aa: CASSRNRPNTDTQYF

j_gene: TRBJ1-5
abundance: NA
d_gene: TRBD1
v_gene: TRBV2
CDR3nt: TGTGCCAGCAGTATGACAGGGCTGAATCAGCCCCAGCATTTT
CDR3aa: CASSMTGLNQPQHF

j_gene: TRBJ2-3
abundance: many
d_gene: TRBD1
v_gene: TRBV7-6
CDR3nt: TGTGCCAGCAGCGCGGGACAGGGGTTCCCCACAGATACGCAGTATTTT
CDR3aa: CASSAGQGFPTDTQYF

j_gene: TRBJ2-7
abundance: many
d_gene: NA
v_gene: TRBV6-1
CDR3nt: TGTGCCAGCAGTGAACGAGCAGGGTGGGAGTCCTACGAGCAGTACTTC
CDR3aa: CASSERAGWESYEQYF

j_gene: TRBJ1-1
abundance: few
d_gene: NA
v_gene: TRBV29-1
CDR3nt: TGCAGCGTTGAACCGTCCGGGAGTACGGAAGCTTTCTTT
CDR3aa: CSVEPSGSTEAFF

j_gene: TRBJ1-2
abundance: NA
d_gene: TRBD1
v_gene: TRBV6-5
CDR3nt: TGTGCCAGCAGACGGACAGGGGGCGAAGGTGGCTACACCTTC
CDR3aa: CASRRTGGEGGYTF

j_gene: TRBJ2-7
abundance: few
d_gene: TRBD2
v_gene: TRBV6-1
CDR3nt: TGTGCCAGCAGTGAACTAGCGGGGTCCCAAGAGGCCCAGTACTTC
CDR3aa: CASSELAGSQEAQYF

j_gene: TRBJ2-3
abundance: many
d_gene: NA
v_gene: TRBV20-1
CDR3nt: TGCAGTGCTCAGGCGTCCGGGGGACATACGCAGTATTTT
CDR3aa: CSAQASGGHTQYF

j_gene: TRBJ2-5
abundance: NA
d_gene: NA
v_gene: TRBV20-1
CDR3nt: TGCAGTGCTAGGGACTATCGGGGGACCCAGTACTTC
CDR3aa: CSARDYRGTQYF

j_gene: TRBJ2-3
abundance: many
d_gene: NA
v_gene: TRBV7-3
CDR3nt: TGTGCCAGCAGCCTGGCGGGGCCAGATACGCAGTATTTT
CDR3aa: CASSLAGPDTQYF